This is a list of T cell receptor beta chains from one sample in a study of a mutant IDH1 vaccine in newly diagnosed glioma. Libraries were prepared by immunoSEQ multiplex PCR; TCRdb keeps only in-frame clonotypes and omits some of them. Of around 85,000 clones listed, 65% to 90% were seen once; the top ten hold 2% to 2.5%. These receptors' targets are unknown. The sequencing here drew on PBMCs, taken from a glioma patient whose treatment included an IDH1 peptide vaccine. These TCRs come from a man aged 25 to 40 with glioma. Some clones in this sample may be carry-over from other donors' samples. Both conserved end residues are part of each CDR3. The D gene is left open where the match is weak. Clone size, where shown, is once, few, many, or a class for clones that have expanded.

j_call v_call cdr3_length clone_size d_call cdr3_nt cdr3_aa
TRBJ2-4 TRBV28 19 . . TGTGCCAGCAGTCCGTCGACAATGCTGGGGGTTGTAGCCAAAAACATTCAGTACTTC CASSPSTMLGVVAKNIQYF
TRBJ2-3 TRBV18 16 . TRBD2 TGTGCCAGCTCACCACGGTTCACTAGCGGGCCAGATACGCAGTATTTT CASSPRFTSGPDTQYF
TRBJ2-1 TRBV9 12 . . TGTGCCAGCAGCTCCTCTGGAAATGAGCAGTTCTTC CASSSSGNEQFF
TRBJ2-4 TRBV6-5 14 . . TGTGCCAGCAGCCCCCAAGTAGCCAAAAACATTCAGTACTTC CASSPQVAKNIQYF
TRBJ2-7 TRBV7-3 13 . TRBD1 TGTGCCAGCAGCTTAGACAGGGTGGACGAGCAGTACTTC CASSLDRVDEQYF
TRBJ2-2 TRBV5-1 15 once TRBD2 TGCGCCAGCAGCCTACTAGCGGGAGACACCGGGGAGCTGTTTTTT CASSLLAGDTGELFF
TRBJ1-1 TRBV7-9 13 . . TGTGCCAGCAGCTTAGGAGCGAACACTGAAGCTTTCTTT CASSLGANTEAFF
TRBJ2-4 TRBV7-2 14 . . TGTGCCAGCAGCTTAGACTTAGCCAAAAACATTCAGTACTTC CASSLDLAKNIQYF
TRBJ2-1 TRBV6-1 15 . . TGTGCCAGCAGCCTTGCCAGGGGGGCAGGGGGTGAGCAGTTCTTC CASSLARGAGGEQFF
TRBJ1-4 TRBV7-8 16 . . TGTGCCAGCAGCACCCGATCACAGGGAATGAATGAAAAACTGTTTTTT CASSTRSQGMNEKLFF
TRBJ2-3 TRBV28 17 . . TGTGCCAGCAGTTCCCCTAGGGGATCACAAACGAAGGATACGCAGTATTTT CASSSPRGSQTKDTQYF
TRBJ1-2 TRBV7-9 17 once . TGTGCCAGCAGCTTAGAAGGGGTAGGGTACCTAAACTATGGCTACACCTTC CASSLEGVGYLNYGYTF
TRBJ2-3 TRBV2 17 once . TGTGCCAGCAGCGAACCGGGACACGACACTAGCACAGATACGCAGTATTTT CASSEPGHDTSTDTQYF
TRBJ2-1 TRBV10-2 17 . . TGCGCCAGCAGTGAGTCGATGTCCAGCGGCCCCTACAATGAGCAGTTCTTC CASSESMSSGPYNEQFF
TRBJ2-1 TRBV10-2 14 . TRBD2 TGCGCCAGCAGTGAAAGAGCGGGGGGGCCCCCGCAGTTCTTC CASSERAGGPPQFF
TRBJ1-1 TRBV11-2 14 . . TGTGCCAGCAGCTGGGGACCGAGTCACACTGAAGCTTTCTTT CASSWGPSHTEAFF
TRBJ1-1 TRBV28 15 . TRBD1 TGTGCCAGCAGATCAGGGGGCTTGGGCGACACTGAAGCTTTCTTT CASRSGGLGDTEAFF
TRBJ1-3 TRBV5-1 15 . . TGCGCCAGCAGCCCCGGTGAGGCTCTTGGAAACACCATATATTTT CASSPGEALGNTIYF
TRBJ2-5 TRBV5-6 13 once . TGTGCCAGCAGCTTGGAACGGCGGGAGACCCAGTACTTC CASSLERRETQYF
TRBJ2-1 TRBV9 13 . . TGTGCCAGCAGCATTCCCGGGGGAGCTGAGCAGTTCTTC CASSIPGGAEQFF
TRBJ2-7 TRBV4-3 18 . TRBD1 TGCGCCAGCAGCCAAGGTGTATACGGGACAGGGGAAGCCGACGAGCAGTACTTC CASSQGVYGTGEADEQYF
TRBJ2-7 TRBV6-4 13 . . TGTGCCAGCAGGGGCGGGGATGCCTACGAGCAGTACTTC CASRGGDAYEQYF
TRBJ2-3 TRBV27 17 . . TGTGCCAGCAGTTTTGACAAGGGCCATTGGAACAAAGATACGCAGTATTTT CASSFDKGHWNKDTQYF
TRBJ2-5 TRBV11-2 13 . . TGTGCCAGCAGCTTCGGCGGCGCTGAGACCCAGTACTTC CASSFGGAETQYF
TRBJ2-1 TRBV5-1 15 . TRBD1 TGCGCCAGCAGCCCGGGGACAGGGTATATCAATGAGCAGTTCTTC CASSPGTGYINEQFF
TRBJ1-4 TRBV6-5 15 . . TGTGCCAGCAGTTCCAGGGATTTGGCTAATGAAAAACTGTTTTTT CASSSRDLANEKLFF
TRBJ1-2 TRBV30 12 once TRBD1 TGTGCCTGGGGCCGGGACAGTCGTGGCTACACCTTC CAWGRDSRGYTF
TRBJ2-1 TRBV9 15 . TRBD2 TGTGCCAGCAGCGAGCGGGGGGGACAATACAATGAGCAGTTCTTC CASSERGGQYNEQFF
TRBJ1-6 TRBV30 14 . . TGTGCCTGGAGTGACCGGGTCTATAATTCACCCCTCCACTTT CAWSDRVYNSPLHF
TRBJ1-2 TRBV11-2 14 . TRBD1 TGTGCCAGCAGCGTAGGGGACAGGGGGCTCGGCTACACCTTC CASSVGDRGLGYTF
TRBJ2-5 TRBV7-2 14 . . TGTGCCAGCAGCCCTACTACAGGGATAGAGACCCAGTACTTC CASSPTTGIETQYF
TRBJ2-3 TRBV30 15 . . TGTGCCTGGAGTGTACGGGGTGTAGGAAGAGATACGCAGTATTTT CAWSVRGVGRDTQYF
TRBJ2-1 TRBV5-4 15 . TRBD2 TGTGCCAGCAGCTTGGGGCTAGCGGAGCCCAATGAGCAGTTCTTC CASSLGLAEPNEQFF
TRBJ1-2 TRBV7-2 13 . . TGTGCCAGCAGCTTAAGGAGGGCCTATGGCTACACCTTC CASSLRRAYGYTF
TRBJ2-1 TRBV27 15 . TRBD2 TGTGCCAGCAGTCCGCGGGGGGGCCGAGGAGATGAGCAGTTCTTC CASSPRGGRGDEQFF
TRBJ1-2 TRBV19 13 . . TGTGCCAGGCGGGACGGTGGTAACTATGGCTACACCTTC CARRDGGNYGYTF